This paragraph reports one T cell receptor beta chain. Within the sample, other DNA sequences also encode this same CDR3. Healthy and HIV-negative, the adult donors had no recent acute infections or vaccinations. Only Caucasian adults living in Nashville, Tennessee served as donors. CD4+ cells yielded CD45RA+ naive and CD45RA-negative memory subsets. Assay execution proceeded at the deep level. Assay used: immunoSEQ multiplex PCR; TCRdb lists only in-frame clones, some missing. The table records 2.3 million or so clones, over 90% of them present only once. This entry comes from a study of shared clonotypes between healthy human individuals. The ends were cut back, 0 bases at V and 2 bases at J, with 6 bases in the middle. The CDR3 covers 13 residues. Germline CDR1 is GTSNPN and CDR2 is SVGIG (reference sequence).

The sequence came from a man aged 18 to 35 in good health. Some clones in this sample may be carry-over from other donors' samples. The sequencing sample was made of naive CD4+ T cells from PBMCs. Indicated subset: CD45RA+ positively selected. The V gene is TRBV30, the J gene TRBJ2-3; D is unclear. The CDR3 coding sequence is TGTGCCTGGAGTGTAGGGAACACAGATACGCAGTATTTT. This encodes CAWSVGNTDTQYF. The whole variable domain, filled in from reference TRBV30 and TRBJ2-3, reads SQTIHQWPATLVQPVGSPLSLECTVEGTSNPNLYWYRQAAGRGLQLLFYSVGIGQISSEVPQNLSASRPQDRQFILSSKKLLLSDSGFYLCAWSVGNTDTQYFGPGTRLTVL.